This TCR beta chain comes out of a study of blood T cell repertoires in COVID-19. As for the study in general: The origin of the acute and convalescent COVID-19 samples was the United States, Italy and Spain. The cDNA or gDNA used as material had been derived from T cells, B-cell-depleted T cells, or PBMCs.

Per the original methods: Reference gene primer amplification yielded estimated nucleated cell counts. Repertoires were generated with immunoSEQ multiplex PCR, while TCRdb's copy carries only in-frame clones and drops some. V, J and clone size are taken as reported in that table, and D and trimming were inferred from the DNA itself. The table has 250,000 to 350,000 clones, roughly 89% seen once; the top ten hold about 0.8%. The length of the CDR3 is 15 residues. V lost 3 bases and J lost 6; bases outside the gene matches: 7. Germline-derived CDR1 and CDR2 are MDHEN and SYDVKM. The receptor was derived from a man aged 25-45 years with acute or convalescent COVID-19. The rearrangement uses TRBV28 and TRBJ2-2, with TRBD2 matching over 7 bases. The sequenced sample was peripheral blood. The CDR3, as DNA: TGTGCCAGCAGTTTTTTGCGGGAGACCCCCGGGGAGCTGTTTTTT. Translated: CASSFLRETPGELFF.